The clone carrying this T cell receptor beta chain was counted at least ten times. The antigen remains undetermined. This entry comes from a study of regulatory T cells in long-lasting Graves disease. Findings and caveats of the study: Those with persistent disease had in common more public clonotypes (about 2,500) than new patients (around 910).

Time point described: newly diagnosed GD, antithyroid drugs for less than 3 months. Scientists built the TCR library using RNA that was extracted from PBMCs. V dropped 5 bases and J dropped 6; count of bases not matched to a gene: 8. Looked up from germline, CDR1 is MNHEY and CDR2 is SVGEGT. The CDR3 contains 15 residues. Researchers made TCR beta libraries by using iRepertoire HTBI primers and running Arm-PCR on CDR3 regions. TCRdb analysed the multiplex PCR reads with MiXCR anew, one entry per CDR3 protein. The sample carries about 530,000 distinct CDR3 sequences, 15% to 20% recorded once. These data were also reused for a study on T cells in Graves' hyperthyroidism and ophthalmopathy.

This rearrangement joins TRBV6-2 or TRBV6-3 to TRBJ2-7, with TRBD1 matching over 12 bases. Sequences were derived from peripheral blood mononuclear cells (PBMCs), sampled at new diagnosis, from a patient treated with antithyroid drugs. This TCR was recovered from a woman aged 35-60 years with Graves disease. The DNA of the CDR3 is TGTGCCAGCAGTCCACCGGGACAGGGGGCCGGCGAGCAGTACTTC. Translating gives CASSPPGQGAGEQYF.